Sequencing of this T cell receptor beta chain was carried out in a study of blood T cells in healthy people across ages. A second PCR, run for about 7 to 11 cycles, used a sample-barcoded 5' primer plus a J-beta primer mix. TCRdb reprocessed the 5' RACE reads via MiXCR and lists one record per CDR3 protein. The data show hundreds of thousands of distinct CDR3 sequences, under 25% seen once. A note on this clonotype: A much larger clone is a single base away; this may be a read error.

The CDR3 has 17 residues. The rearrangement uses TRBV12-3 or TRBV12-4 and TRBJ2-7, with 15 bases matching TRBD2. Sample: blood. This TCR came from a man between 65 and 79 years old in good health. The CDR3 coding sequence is TGTGCCAGCGCCGGGGACTCTTGGACTAGCGGGAGGGCCGAACAGCACTTC. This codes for CASAGDSWTSGRAEQHF.